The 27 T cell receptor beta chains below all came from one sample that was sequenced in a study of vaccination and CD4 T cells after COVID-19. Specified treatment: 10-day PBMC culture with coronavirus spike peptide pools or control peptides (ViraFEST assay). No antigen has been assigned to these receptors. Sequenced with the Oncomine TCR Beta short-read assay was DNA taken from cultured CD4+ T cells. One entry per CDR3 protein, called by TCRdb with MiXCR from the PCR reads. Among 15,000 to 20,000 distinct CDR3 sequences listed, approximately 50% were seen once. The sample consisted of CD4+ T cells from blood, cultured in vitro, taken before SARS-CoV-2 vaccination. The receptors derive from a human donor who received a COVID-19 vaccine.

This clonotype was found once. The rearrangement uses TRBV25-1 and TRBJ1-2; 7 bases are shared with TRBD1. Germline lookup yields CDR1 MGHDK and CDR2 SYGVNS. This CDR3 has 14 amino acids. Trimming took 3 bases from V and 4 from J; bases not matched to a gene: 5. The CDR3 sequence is CASSDWDSVYGYTF. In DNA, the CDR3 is TGTGCCAGCAGTGATTGGGACAGCGTCTATGGCTACACCTTC.

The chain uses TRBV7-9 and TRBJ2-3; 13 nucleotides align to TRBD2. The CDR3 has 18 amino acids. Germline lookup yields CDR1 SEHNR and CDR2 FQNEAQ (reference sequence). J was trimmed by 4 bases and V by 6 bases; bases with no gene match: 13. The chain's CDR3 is CASSSTSGGVRDADTQYF. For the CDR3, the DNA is TGTGCCAGCAGTTCCACTAGCGGGGGGGTGAGGGACGCAGATACGCAGTATTTT.

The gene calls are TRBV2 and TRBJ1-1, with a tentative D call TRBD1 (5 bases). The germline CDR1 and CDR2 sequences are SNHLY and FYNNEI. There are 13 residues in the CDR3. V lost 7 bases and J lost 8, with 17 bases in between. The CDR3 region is CASTGHGGAEAFF. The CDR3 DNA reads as TGTGCCAGCACCGGACATGGGGGAGCCGAAGCTTTCTTT.

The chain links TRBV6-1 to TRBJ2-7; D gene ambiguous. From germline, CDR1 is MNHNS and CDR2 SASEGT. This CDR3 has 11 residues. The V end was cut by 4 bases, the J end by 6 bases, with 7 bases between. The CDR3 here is CASSVNIEQYF. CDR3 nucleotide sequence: TGTGCCAGCAGTGTTAACATCGAGCAGTACTTC.

In nucleotides, the CDR3 is TGTGCCAGTAGCAGGGGTTATAAGAACACTGAAGCTTTCTTT. It codes for CASSRGYKNTEAFF. This rearrangement joins TRBV19 to TRBJ1-1; weak D call: TRBD1 (6 bases). The CDR3 contains 14 residues. V lost 6 bases, J lost 1 base, and 12 bases lay in between. Germline CDR1 LNHDA, CDR2 SQIVND (reference sequence).

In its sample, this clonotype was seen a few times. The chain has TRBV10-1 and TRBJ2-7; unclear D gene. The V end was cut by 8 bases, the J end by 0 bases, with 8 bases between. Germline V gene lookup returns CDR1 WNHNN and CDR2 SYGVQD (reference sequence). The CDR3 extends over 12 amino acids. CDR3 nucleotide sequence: TGCGCCAGCGGGAAGAGCTCCTACGAGCAGTACTTC. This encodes CASGKSSYEQYF.

The CDR3 region has the DNA TGTGCCAGTAGTCCCGGGACAGGGTCGGGTGTGGACACTGAAGCTTTCTTT. Its translation: CASSPGTGSGVDTEAFF. The chain recombines TRBV19 with TRBJ1-1; 9 nucleotides align to TRBD1. The V and J ends lost 5 bases and 3 bases, in that order; junction bases with no gene match: 13. Looked up from germline, CDR1 is LNHDA and CDR2 is SQIVND (reference sequence). The length of the CDR3 is 17 residues.

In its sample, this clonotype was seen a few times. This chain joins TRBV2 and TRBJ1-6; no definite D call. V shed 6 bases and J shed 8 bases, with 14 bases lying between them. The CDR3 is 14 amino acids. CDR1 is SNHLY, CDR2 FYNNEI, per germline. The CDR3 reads CASRVLTLDSPLHF. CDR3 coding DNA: TGTGCCAGCAGGGTGCTAACACTCGATTCACCCCTCCACTTT.

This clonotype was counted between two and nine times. CDR3 loop: CASRGASGGLETQYF. The CDR3 nucleotides read TGTGCCAGCAGGGGGGCGAGCGGGGGATTGGAGACCCAGTACTTC. The chain combines TRBV2 with TRBJ2-5; 8 positions match TRBD2. The CDR3 is 15 residues long. Germline V gene data show CDR1 as SNHLY and CDR2 as FYNNEI. The ends lost 6 bases at V and 5 bases at J; junction bases unmatched: 11.

The CDR3 loop is CASSLSPGGVDSPLHF. The CDR3 bases are TGCGCCAGCAGCTTGTCTCCAGGGGGCGTTGATTCACCCCTCCACTTT. The V call is TRBV5-1, the J call TRBJ1-6; TRBD1 matches at 8 bases. The CDR3 extends over 16 amino acids. V lost 1 base and J lost 8; bases outside the gene matches: 8. CDR1 and CDR2 from the germline V gene are SGHRS and YFSETQ.

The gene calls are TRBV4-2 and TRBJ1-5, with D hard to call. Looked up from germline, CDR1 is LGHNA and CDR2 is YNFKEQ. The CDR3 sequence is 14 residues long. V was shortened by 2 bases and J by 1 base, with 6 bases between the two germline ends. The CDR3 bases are TGTGCCAGCAGCCAACCGGACAGCAATCAGCCCCAGCATTTT. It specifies CASSQPDSNQPQHF.

CDR3 amino acids: CASSMESGNTIYF. Written as DNA, the CDR3 is TGTGCCAGTAGTATGGAGAGCGGAAACACCATATATTTT. V usage is TRBV19 and J usage is TRBJ1-3; D is undetermined. There are 13 residues in the CDR3. In germline, CDR1 is LNHDA, CDR2 SQIVND (reference sequence). Trimming took 3 bases from V and 4 from J, leaving 7 bases between them.

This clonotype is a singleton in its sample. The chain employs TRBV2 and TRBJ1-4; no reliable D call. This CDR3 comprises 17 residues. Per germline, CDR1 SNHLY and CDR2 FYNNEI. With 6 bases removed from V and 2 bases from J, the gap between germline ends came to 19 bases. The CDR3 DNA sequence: TGTGCCAGCAGCTCCCCCGGCGGGATAGGGACTAATGAAAAACTGTTTTTT. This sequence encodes CASSSPGGIGTNEKLFF.

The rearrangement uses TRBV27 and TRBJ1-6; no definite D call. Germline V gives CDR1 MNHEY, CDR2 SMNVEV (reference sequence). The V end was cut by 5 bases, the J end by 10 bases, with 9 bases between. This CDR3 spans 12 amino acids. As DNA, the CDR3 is TGTGCCAGCAGTCGCGGCGCATCACCCCTCCACTTT. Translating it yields CASSRGASPLHF.

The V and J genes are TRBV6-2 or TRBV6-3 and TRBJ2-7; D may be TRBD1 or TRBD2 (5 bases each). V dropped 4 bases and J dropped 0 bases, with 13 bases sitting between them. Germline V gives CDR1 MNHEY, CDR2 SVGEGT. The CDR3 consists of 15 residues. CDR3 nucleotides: TGTGCCAGCAGTTGGGACGGTCAGAGCTCCTACGAGCAGTACTTC. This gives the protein CASSWDGQSSYEQYF.

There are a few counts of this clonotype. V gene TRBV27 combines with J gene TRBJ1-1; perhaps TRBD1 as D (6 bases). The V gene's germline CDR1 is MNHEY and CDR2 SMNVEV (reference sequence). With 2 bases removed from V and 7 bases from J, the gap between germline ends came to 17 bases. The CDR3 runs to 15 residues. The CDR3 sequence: CASSLQGRKGGEAFF. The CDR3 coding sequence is TGTGCCAGCAGTTTACAGGGACGTAAGGGGGGTGAAGCTTTCTTT.

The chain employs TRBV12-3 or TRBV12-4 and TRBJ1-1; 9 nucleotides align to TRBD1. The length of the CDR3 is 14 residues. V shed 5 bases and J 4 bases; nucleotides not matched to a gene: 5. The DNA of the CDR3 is TGTGCCAGCAGTCAGGGACAGGGAGGCACTGAAGCTTTCTTT. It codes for CASSQGQGGTEAFF.

The chain's CDR3 is CASSPTSGGSGANVLTF. The CDR3 DNA reads as TGTGCCAGCAGCCCGACCAGCGGGGGCTCTGGGGCCAACGTCCTGACTTTC. This chain connects TRBV7-6 to TRBJ2-6; 8 bases are a match to TRBD2. CDR1 SGHVS and CDR2 FNYEAQ come from the germline V gene. J was trimmed by 0 bases and V by 5 bases; bases with no gene match: 6. The CDR3 is 17 amino acids.

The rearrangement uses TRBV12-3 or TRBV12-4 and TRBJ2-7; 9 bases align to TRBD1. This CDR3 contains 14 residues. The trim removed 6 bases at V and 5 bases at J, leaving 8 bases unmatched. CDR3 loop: CASSYRTGENEQYF. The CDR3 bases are TGTGCCAGCAGCTATAGGACAGGGGAGAACGAGCAGTACTTC.

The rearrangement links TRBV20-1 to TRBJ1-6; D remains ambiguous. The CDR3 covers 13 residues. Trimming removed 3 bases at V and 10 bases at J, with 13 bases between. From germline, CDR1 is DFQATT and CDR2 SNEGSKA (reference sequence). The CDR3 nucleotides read TGCAGTGCTAGGGGAGTCTTAGACTCACCCCTCCACTTT. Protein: CSARGVLDSPLHF.

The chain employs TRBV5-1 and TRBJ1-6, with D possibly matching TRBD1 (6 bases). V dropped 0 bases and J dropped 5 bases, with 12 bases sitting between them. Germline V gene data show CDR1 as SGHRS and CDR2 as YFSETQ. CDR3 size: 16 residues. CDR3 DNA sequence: TGCGCCAGCAGCTTGGTGGGGGGCGCGGATAATTCACCCCTCCACTTT. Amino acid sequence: CASSLVGGADNSPLHF.

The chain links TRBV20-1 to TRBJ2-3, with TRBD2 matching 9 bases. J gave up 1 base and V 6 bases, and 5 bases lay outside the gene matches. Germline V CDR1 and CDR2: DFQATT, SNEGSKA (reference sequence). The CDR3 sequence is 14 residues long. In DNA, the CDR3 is TGCAGTGCGCGGACTAGCGTACGCACAGATACGCAGTATTTT. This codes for CSARTSVRTDTQYF.

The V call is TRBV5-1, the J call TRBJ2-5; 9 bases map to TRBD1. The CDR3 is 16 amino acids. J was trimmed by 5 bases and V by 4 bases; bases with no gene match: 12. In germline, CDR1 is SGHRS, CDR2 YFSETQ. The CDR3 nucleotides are TGCGCCAGCAGCCCCTCGCCGGGACAGGGAACGGAGACCCAGTACTTC. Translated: CASSPSPGQGTETQYF.

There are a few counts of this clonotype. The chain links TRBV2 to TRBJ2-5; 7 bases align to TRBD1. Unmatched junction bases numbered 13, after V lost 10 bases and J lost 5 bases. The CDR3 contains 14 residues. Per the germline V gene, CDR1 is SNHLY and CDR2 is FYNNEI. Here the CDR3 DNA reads TGTGCCACAGCAATACGACAGGGCGGCGAGACCCAGTACTTC. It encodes CATAIRQGGETQYF.

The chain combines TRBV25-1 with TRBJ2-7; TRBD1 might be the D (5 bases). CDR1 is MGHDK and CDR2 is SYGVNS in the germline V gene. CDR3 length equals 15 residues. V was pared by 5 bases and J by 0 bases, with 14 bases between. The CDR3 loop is CASSPDNHGSYEQYF. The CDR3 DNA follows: TGTGCCAGCAGTCCGGACAACCACGGCTCCTACGAGCAGTACTTC.

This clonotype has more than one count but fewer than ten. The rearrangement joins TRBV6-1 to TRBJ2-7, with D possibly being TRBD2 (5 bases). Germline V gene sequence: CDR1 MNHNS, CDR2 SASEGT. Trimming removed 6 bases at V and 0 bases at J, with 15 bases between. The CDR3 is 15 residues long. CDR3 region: CASRKRTDLSYEQYF. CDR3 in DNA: TGTGCCAGCAGAAAGAGGACTGATCTCTCCTACGAGCAGTACTTC.

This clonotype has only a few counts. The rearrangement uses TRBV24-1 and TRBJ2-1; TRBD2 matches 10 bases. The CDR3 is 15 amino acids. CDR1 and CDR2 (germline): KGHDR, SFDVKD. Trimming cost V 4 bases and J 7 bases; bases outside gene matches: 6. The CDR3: CATSEFVSGGNEQFF. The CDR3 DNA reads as TGTGCCACCAGTGAGTTTGTTAGCGGGGGGAATGAGCAGTTCTTC.